This T cell receptor beta chain originates from a study of blood T cell repertoires in COVID-19. The table came from immunoSEQ multiplex PCR; TCRdb's copy has only in-frame clones and leaves some out. Among nearly 300,000 clones listed, 84% were seen once. Seattle cases were enrolled at active infection and followed longitudinally. This CDR3 has 14 amino acids. Trimming stripped 3 bases from V and 0 bases from J, with 12 bases between. Germline V gene lookup returns CDR1 DFQATT and CDR2 SNEGSKA (reference sequence). As concerns this clone: Other DNA variants within this sample encode the same CDR3.

The sequenced material came from peripheral blood. This receptor was obtained from a human donor with COVID-19, enrolled during active disease. The donor label of this sample is uncertain. The V call is TRBV20-1, the J call TRBJ2-7; a possible D gene is TRBD2 (7 bases). CDR3 residues: CSASGGGRSYEQYF. The CDR3 DNA reads as TGCAGTGCTAGTGGCGGGGGCCGCTCCTACGAGCAGTACTTC.